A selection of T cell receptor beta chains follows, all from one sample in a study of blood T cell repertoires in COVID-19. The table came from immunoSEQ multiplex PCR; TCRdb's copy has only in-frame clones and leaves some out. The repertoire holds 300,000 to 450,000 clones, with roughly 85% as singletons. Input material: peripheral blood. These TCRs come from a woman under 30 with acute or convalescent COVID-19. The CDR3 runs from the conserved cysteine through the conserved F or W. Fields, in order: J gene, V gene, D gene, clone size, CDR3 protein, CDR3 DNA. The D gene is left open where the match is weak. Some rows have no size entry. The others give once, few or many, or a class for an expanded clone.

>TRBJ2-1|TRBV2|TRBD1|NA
CASGTASYNEQFF
TGTGCCAGCGGGACAGCCTCCTACAATGAGCAGTTCTTC
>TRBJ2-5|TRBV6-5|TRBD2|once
CASSYELNGGETQYF
TGTGCCAGCAGTTATGAGTTGAACGGGGGGGAGACCCAGTACTTC
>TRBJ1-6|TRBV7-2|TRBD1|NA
CASSLYRGSDSPLHF
TGTGCCAGCAGCTTATACAGGGGGAGCGATTCACCCCTCCACTTT
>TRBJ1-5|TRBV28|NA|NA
CASSFSRGDQPQHF
TGTGCCAGCAGTTTTAGCCGAGGTGATCAGCCCCAGCATTTT
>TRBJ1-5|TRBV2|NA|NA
CASTERQGNQPQHF
TGTGCCAGCACCGAAAGGCAGGGCAATCAGCCCCAGCATTTT
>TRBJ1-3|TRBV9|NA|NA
CASSVGRGAGNTIYF
TGTGCCAGCAGCGTCGGGAGGGGAGCGGGAAACACCATATATTTT
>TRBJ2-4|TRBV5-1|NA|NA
CASSLTGEGNIQYF
TGCGCCAGCAGCTTGACGGGAGAAGGAAACATTCAGTACTTC
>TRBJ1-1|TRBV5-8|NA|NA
CASSQQVLLNTEAFF
TGTGCCAGCAGTCAACAGGTCCTCTTGAACACTGAAGCTTTCTTT
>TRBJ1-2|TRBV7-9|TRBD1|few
CASSRGQAYGYTF
TGTGCCAGCAGCCGGGGACAGGCCTATGGCTACACCTTC
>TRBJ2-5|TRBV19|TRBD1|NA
CASSTRDRGRETQYF
TGTGCCAGTAGTACCCGGGACAGGGGGCGGGAGACCCAGTACTTC
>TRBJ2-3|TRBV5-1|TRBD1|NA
CASRGQVFPDTQYF
TGCGCCAGCAGAGGACAGGTGTTTCCAGATACGCAGTATTTT
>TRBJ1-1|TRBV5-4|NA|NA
CASSLGGGTEAFF
TGTGCCAGCAGCTTAGGGGGGGGCACTGAAGCTTTCTTT
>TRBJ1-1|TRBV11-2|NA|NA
CASINRGVGGTEAFF
TGTGCCAGCATCAATCGTGGCGTCGGGGGCACTGAAGCTTTCTTT
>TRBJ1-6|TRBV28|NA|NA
CASSSQAGNSPLHF
TGTGCCAGCAGTTCTCAAGCGGGTAATTCACCCCTCCACTTT